This TCR beta chain derives from a study of cytomegalovirus exposure and HLA in healthy donors. Regarding the study as a whole: CMV antigen specificity was confirmed in vitro for a few CMV-associated chains.

The study ran its PCR with 60 Vbeta and 13 Jbeta primers. Measured with immunoSEQ multiplex PCR; TCRdb has only the in-frame clones, and not every one. The sample carries around 120,000 clones, under 80% recorded once. V was cut by 8 bases and J by 0 bases, with 21 bases left in between. Germline CDR1 reads SGHRS; CDR2 reads YFSETQ. CDR3 length: 17 amino acids. Of note for this clone: Its cognate antigen is unknown.

The receptor was derived from a man aged 60 to 75 in good health and CMV-seropositive. V and J are TRBV5-1 and TRBJ1-5, with a tentative D call TRBD1 (6 bases). Sequencing used PBMCs. As DNA, the CDR3 is TGCGCCAGTCTGAGGGGGTTCCCTATTTATAGCAATCAGCCCCAGCATTTT. It specifies CASLRGFPIYSNQPQHF.